A single sample is the source of the 31 T cell receptor beta chains below, sequenced in a study of T cell responses to AZD1222 COVID-19 vaccine. The table came from immunoSEQ multiplex PCR; TCRdb's copy has only in-frame clones and leaves some out. The repertoire holds about 110,000 clones, with roughly nine tenths as singletons. The specimen was peripheral blood, collected on day 0 of AZD1222 vaccination. Receptors originate from an adult in good health.

The chain links TRBV10-1 to TRBJ1-4, with D hard to call. The germline V gene encodes CDR1 WNHNN and CDR2 SYGVQD (reference sequence). The CDR3 has 14 amino acids. The V and J ends lost 9 bases and 0 bases respectively, with 11 bases between them. The CDR3 DNA is TGCGCCAGTAGGGTGTGGACAACTAATGAAAAACTGTTTTTT. Translated, it gives CASRVWTTNEKLFF.

The rearrangement uses TRBV4-3 and TRBJ1-4; D is perhaps TRBD1 (6 bases). With 1 base removed from V and 8 bases from J, the gap between germline ends came to 11 bases. This CDR3 has 14 amino acids. The germline V gene encodes CDR1 LGHNA and CDR2 YSLEER. The CDR3 DNA follows: TGCGCCAGCAGCCAAGTGGGGGGGCGCGAAAAACTGTTTTTT. Its translation is CASSQVGGREKLFF.

CDR3: CASSFRGLAGRTGELFF. CDR3 nucleotides: TGCGCCAGCAGCTTCAGGGGACTAGCGGGCAGAACCGGGGAGCTGTTTTTT. The rearrangement joins TRBV5-1 to TRBJ2-2, with TRBD2 matching over 12 bases. Germline CDR1 reads SGHRS; CDR2 reads YFSETQ. The J segment lost 5 bases and the V segment lost 2 bases, leaving 7 bases of the junction unmatched. The CDR3 has 17 amino acids.

The chain is built from TRBV6-2 or TRBV6-3 and TRBJ1-1; a weak D match, TRBD1 (5 bases). Trimming took off 2 bases at V and 8 bases at J, with 12 bases between the two ends. The V gene's germline CDR1 is MNHEY and CDR2 SVGEGT. The CDR3 has 13 amino acids. Written as DNA, the CDR3 is TGTGCCAGCAGTTACAACGGCGACAGAGAAGCTTTCTTT. Translated, it gives CASSYNGDREAFF.

The chain has TRBV10-3 and TRBJ1-2; D is undetermined. V dropped 0 bases and J dropped 6 bases, with 8 bases sitting between them. The CDR3 totals 13 residues. Germline loops: CDR1 ENHRY, CDR2 SYGVKD. CDR3 DNA sequence: TGTGCCATCAGTGAGTCCTTGGGGAATGGCTACACCTTC. It encodes CAISESLGNGYTF.

J is TRBJ2-2 and V is TRBV11-2, with TRBD2 matching over 10 bases. The junction had 7 bases not matched to a gene; V was cut back by 5 bases and J by 7 bases. The CDR3 has 15 residues. Germline lookup yields CDR1 SGHAT and CDR2 FQNNGV. The CDR3 DNA reads as TGTGCCAGCAGCCTTAGCGGGAGGCGGAGCGGGGAGCTGTTTTTT. This sequence encodes CASSLSGRRSGELFF.

This chain joins TRBV5-1 and TRBJ2-7; tentatively, D is TRBD2 (6 bases). Trimming stripped 0 bases from V and 0 bases from J, with 10 bases between. This CDR3 contains 15 residues. The germline gives CDR1 SGHRS, CDR2 YFSETQ. The CDR3 is CASSLEGLSSYEQYF. CDR3 nucleotide sequence: TGCGCCAGCAGCTTGGAGGGACTCAGCTCCTACGAGCAGTACTTC.

A few counts support this clone. The chain combines TRBV7-8 with TRBJ1-1; D ambiguous. The CDR3 covers 15 residues. Germline V gene sequence: CDR1 SGHVS, CDR2 FQNEAQ. The V and J ends lost 3 bases and 2 bases respectively, with 13 bases between them. In nucleotides, the CDR3 is TGTGCCAGCAGCTTTTTGCCAGGAATAAACACTGAAGCTTTCTTT. Protein sequence: CASSFLPGINTEAFF.

V is TRBV7-9 and J is TRBJ2-5; 12 bases map to TRBD1. The CDR3 extends over 17 amino acids. Trimming took 3 bases from V and 6 from J; bases not matched to a gene: 11. Germline V gene sequence: CDR1 SEHNR, CDR2 FQNEAQ (reference sequence). CDR3 sequence: CASSFFTGTGGVKTQYF. The DNA for the CDR3 is TGTGCCAGCAGCTTTTTCACCGGGACAGGGGGCGTAAAGACCCAGTACTTC.

V is TRBV28 and J is TRBJ1-6, with 7 bases identical to TRBD1. Per germline, CDR1 MDHEN and CDR2 SYDVKM. The CDR3 length is 14 residues. Unmatched junction bases numbered 10, after V lost 3 bases and J lost 14 bases. The CDR3 sequence is CASSFAGGIGALHF. The CDR3 region has the DNA TGTGCCAGCAGTTTCGCAGGGGGAATTGGGGCCCTCCACTTT. Supplemented by reference TRBV28 and TRBJ1-6, the full variable domain reads DVKVTQSSRYLVKRTGEKVFLECVQDMDHENMFWYRQDPGLGLRLIYFSYDVKMKEKGDIPEGYSVSREKKERFSLILESASTNQTSMYLCASSFAGGIGALHFGNGTRLTVT.

The V and J genes are TRBV7-2 and TRBJ1-4, with TRBD1 matching 10 bases. The CDR3 has 14 residues. With 5 bases clipped from V and 7 bases from J, the junction kept 4 bases outside the gene matches. CDR1 SGHTA and CDR2 FQGNSA come from the germline V gene. The CDR3 DNA is TGTGCCAGCAGCCGGGACAGGGGAGCTGAAAAACTGTTTTTT. This translates into CASSRDRGAEKLFF.

CDR3 in amino acids: CASRKDSSGNTIYF. CDR3 bases: TGTGCCAGCAGAAAGGACAGCTCTGGAAACACCATATATTTT. The V and J genes are TRBV27 and TRBJ1-3; D may be TRBD1 (6 bases). Trimming cost V 6 bases and J 0 bases, with 9 bases left between them. CDR1 and CDR2 from the germline V gene are MNHEY and SMNVEV (reference sequence). This CDR3 spans 14 amino acids.

This clone was counted a single time. The rearrangement uses TRBV11-3 and TRBJ2-7, with D possibly TRBD1 on 6 matching bases. Per the germline V gene, CDR1 is SGHNT and CDR2 is YENEEA. The length of the CDR3 is 14 residues. V lost 4 bases and J lost 0, with 10 bases in between. The CDR3 DNA reads as TGTGCCAGCAGCTCCGGGACACACTCCTACGAGCAGTACTTC. This sequence encodes CASSSGTHSYEQYF.

The chain recombines TRBV5-1 with TRBJ1-2; 9 bases line up with TRBD1. Per the germline V gene, CDR1 is SGHRS and CDR2 is YFSETQ. The junction had 8 bases not matched to a gene; V was cut back by 4 bases and J by 13 bases. This CDR3 is 12 amino acids long. The CDR3 sequence: CASSQGQGPGTF. In nucleotides, the CDR3 is TGCGCCAGCAGCCAGGGACAGGGCCCAGGCACCTTC.

The V and J genes are TRBV19 and TRBJ1-5; TRBD1 might be the D (6 bases). The CDR3 consists of 12 residues. V was pared by 10 bases and J by 2 bases, with 9 bases between. CDR1 is LNHDA, CDR2 SQIVND, per germline (reference sequence). The CDR3 coding sequence is TGTGCCACCCGACAGGGCAATCAGCCCCAGCATTTT. It translates to CATRQGNQPQHF.

The V gene is TRBV2, the J gene TRBJ1-6; D unresolved. Germline V lookup: CDR1 SNHLY, CDR2 FYNNEI. V was pared by 4 bases and J by 10 bases, with 11 bases between. The CDR3 runs 13 residues. CDR3 DNA sequence: TGTGCCAGCAGTGTGAACCTGGGATCACCCCTCCACTTT. This codes for CASSVNLGSPLHF.

V gene TRBV5-1 combines with J gene TRBJ1-2; D not certain. Germline CDR1 and CDR2: SGHRS and YFSETQ. Trimming stripped 2 bases from V and 6 bases from J, with 14 bases between. The CDR3 is made up of 14 amino acids. CDR3 nucleotide sequence: TGCGCCAGCAGCTTCGGGCAGACCTTTGATGGCTACACCTTC. This codes for CASSFGQTFDGYTF.

The chain couples TRBV10-3 to TRBJ2-1; 7 nucleotides align to TRBD2. V gave up 6 bases and J gave up 11 bases; unmatched junction bases: 10. Per the germline V gene, CDR1 is ENHRY and CDR2 is SYGVKD. The CDR3 runs to 13 residues. CDR3 nucleotides: TGTGCCATCAGCGAGGAGCGGGACTTTCAGCAGTTCTTC. Its protein is CAISEERDFQQFF.

The chain recombines TRBV30 with TRBJ2-7, with D possibly TRBD1 on 5 matching bases. The CDR3 is 13 residues long. CDR1 is GTSNPN and CDR2 is SVGIG in the germline V gene (reference sequence). Deletions cut 3 bases from V and 2 bases from J, with 11 bases between. In nucleotides, the CDR3 is TGTGCCTGGAGCGATTCAGGGCCCTACGAGCAGTACTTC. Translation: CAWSDSGPYEQYF.

The table lists this clone with a count of one. The chain combines TRBV18 with TRBJ2-2, with 14 bases matching TRBD2. The CDR3 contains 16 residues. From germline, CDR1 is KGHSH and CDR2 LQKENI. V lost 3 bases to trimming and J lost 7 bases; unmatched junction nucleotides: 4. This CDR3 is CASSPSGLAGGGELFF. DNA of the CDR3: TGTGCCAGCTCACCGTCCGGACTAGCGGGAGGCGGGGAGCTGTTTTTT.

This chain connects TRBV6-2 or TRBV6-3 to TRBJ2-1; D may be TRBD1 or TRBD2 (5 bases each). V was clipped by 0 bases and J by 6 bases, with 12 bases between them. The CDR3 runs 15 residues. The V gene's germline CDR1 is MNHEY and CDR2 SVGEGT. The CDR3 DNA is TGTGCCAGCAGTTACTCGAAACTTGGGGGCAATGAGCAGTTCTTC. This codes for CASSYSKLGGNEQFF.

The V call is TRBV2, the J call TRBJ2-7; TRBD1 is a possible D gene (5 bases). Germline V gene sequence: CDR1 SNHLY, CDR2 FYNNEI. Deletions cut 5 bases from V and 3 bases from J, with 8 bases between. This CDR3 region has 12 residues. CDR3 nucleotides: TGTGCCAGCAGTACAACAGGCTACGAGCAGTACTTC. This gives the protein CASSTTGYEQYF.

The gene calls are TRBV11-2 and TRBJ2-2; D could derive from TRBD1 or TRBD2 (5 bases each). CDR1 is SGHAT and CDR2 is FQNNGV in the germline V gene. Trimming cost V 3 bases and J 1 base, with 15 bases left between them. This CDR3 is built from 17 residues. CDR3 residues: CASSLPSGRKNTGELFF. CDR3 DNA: TGTGCCAGCAGCTTGCCCTCGGGGCGGAAGAACACCGGGGAGCTGTTTTTT.

The gene calls are TRBV7-3 and TRBJ1-1; D is undetermined. The V and J ends lost 3 bases and 7 bases respectively, with 12 bases between them. The CDR3 extends over 13 amino acids. CDR1 is SGHTA and CDR2 is FQGTGA in the germline V gene. CDR3 loop: CASSFSPPDEAFF. The CDR3 DNA sequence: TGTGCCAGCAGCTTTAGCCCGCCGGATGAAGCTTTCTTT.

This clone was counted a few times. This chain links TRBV5-4 with TRBJ2-5; 14 positions agree with TRBD2. Germline-derived CDR1 and CDR2 are SGHNT and YYREEE (reference sequence). V lost 5 bases and J lost 5; bases outside the gene matches: 8. This CDR3 has 16 residues. Written as DNA, the CDR3 is TGTGCCAGCAGGGTGGGGGGACTAGCGGGAGCTGAGACCCAGTACTTC. Translated: CASRVGGLAGAETQYF.

V gene TRBV15 combines with J gene TRBJ2-2; D is possibly TRBD1 (5 bases). The ends were cut back, 0 bases at V and 1 base at J, with 12 bases in the middle. Germline CDR1 LNHNV, CDR2 YYDKDF (reference sequence). The CDR3 loop spans 17 amino acids. In nucleotides, the CDR3 is TGTGCCACCAGCAGAGATCTCCCAGGGCAGAACACCGGGGAGCTGTTTTTT. This codes for CATSRDLPGQNTGELFF.

This clone has more than one count but fewer than ten. The chain uses TRBV5-1 and TRBJ2-2; weak D call: TRBD1 (6 bases). With 0 bases removed from V and 1 base from J, the gap between germline ends came to 7 bases. The CDR3 spans 15 residues. Germline values: CDR1 SGHRS, CDR2 YFSETQ. The CDR3 DNA is TGCGCCAGCAGCTTGGTACAGGGGAACACCGGGGAGCTGTTTTTT. Amino acids: CASSLVQGNTGELFF.

The DNA for the CDR3 is TGTGCCAGCAGTTCTGGTATCTACGAGCAGTACTTC. As protein: CASSSGIYEQYF. The rearrangement uses TRBV6-2 or TRBV6-3 and TRBJ2-7; D gene ambiguous. V was shortened by 4 bases and J by 3 bases, with 7 bases between the two germline ends. Germline assignment: CDR1 MNHEY and CDR2 SVGEGT. CDR3 size: 12 residues.

The V call is TRBV27, the J call TRBJ1-2, with no clear D. CDR3 length equals 13 residues. Trimming left V 0 bases short and J 5 bases short, with 7 bases between. Germline V gene data show CDR1 as MNHEY and CDR2 as SMNVEV (reference sequence). The CDR3 bases are TGTGCCAGCAGTTTATCAGGGTTATATGGCTACACCTTC. Its translation is CASSLSGLYGYTF.

This clone was detected once. The rearrangement joins TRBV19 to TRBJ2-1; D remains unclear. Trimming removed 6 bases from V and 4 bases from J, with 7 bases in between. The CDR3 runs 12 residues. CDR1 is LNHDA, CDR2 SQIVND, per germline (reference sequence). The CDR3 bases are TGTGCCAGTAGCCGAGAGTACAATGAGCAGTTCTTC. This translates into CASSREYNEQFF.

The chain combines TRBV6-1 with TRBJ2-7, with D unclear. The CDR3 has 13 amino acids. Trimming stripped 1 base from V and 4 bases from J, with 8 bases between. Germline V lookup: CDR1 MNHNS, CDR2 SASEGT. The CDR3 nucleotides read TGTGCCAGCAGTGAAGATAGACCTTACGAGCAGTACTTC. Amino acids: CASSEDRPYEQYF.